A single sample gave rise to the 32 T cell receptor beta chains below, sequenced in a study of shared clonotypes between healthy human individuals. The method was immunoSEQ multiplex PCR; TCRdb's version includes in-frame clones alone and lacks a portion of them. The table has 2,100,000 or so clones, roughly 95% seen once. The specimen sequenced was naive CD4+ T cells sorted from blood. Subset defined: CD45RA+ positively selected. All receptors come from a man between 18 and 35 years old in good health.

The CDR3 DNA follows: TGTGCCAGCAGCTTATTATACGGTCTAGGTGTACCGATGAACACTGAAGCTTTCTTT. It codes for CASSLLYGLGVPMNTEAFF. The rearrangement joins TRBV7-9 to TRBJ1-1; no definite D call. The germline V gene has CDR1 SEHNR and CDR2 FQNEAQ (reference sequence). Trimming shortened V by 2 bases and J by 0 bases, and 22 bases separated the two germline ends. This CDR3 is built from 19 residues.

J is TRBJ2-7 and V is TRBV4-3, with D possibly being TRBD1 or TRBD2 (5 bases each). Trimming pared 6 bases from V and 6 bases from J, leaving 36 bases between. Looked up from germline, CDR1 is LGHNA and CDR2 is YSLEER. The CDR3 consists of 20 residues. The CDR3, as DNA: TGCGCCAGCAGACCTGACCCCCGGGGCCCCAGCCCCCTACCCGATTGCGAGCAGTACTTC. Its translation is CASRPDPRGPSPLPDCEQYF.

The CDR3, as DNA: TGTGCCAGCAGCGTGGAGACTAGCGCCAACGGGGAGCTGTTTTTT. Translating it yields CASSVETSANGELFF. The chain carries TRBV9 and TRBJ2-2; TRBD2 matches 8 bases. The germline V gene has CDR1 SGDLS and CDR2 YYNGEE. CDR3 length: 15 residues. The V gene end was trimmed by 2 bases and the J gene end by 7 bases; junction bases not matched to a gene: 7.

The rearrangement uses TRBV10-1 and TRBJ2-1; the D gene is possibly TRBD1 (5 bases). The V and J ends lost 3 bases and 7 bases respectively, with 16 bases between them. Germline lookup yields CDR1 WNHNN and CDR2 SYGVQD (reference sequence). This CDR3 has 15 residues. The CDR3, as DNA: TGCGCCAGCAGTGACTTAGCCAAGGGGATGAATGAGCAGTTCTTC. This sequence encodes CASSDLAKGMNEQFF.

CDR3 protein: CASSLVGDNEQYF. The DNA of the CDR3 is TGTGCCAGCAGCTTAGTGGGGGATAACGAGCAGTACTTC. This chain joins TRBV7-2 and TRBJ2-7, with D perhaps matching TRBD1 or TRBD2 (5 bases each). V dropped 1 base and J dropped 5 bases, with 9 bases sitting between them. The CDR3 length is 13 residues. Germline V gene data show CDR1 as SGHTA and CDR2 as FQGNSA. Filled out from reference TRBV7-2 and TRBJ2-7, the complete variable domain reads GAGVSQSPSNKVTEKGKDVELRCDPISGHTALYWYRQSLGQGLEFLIYFQGNSAPDKSGLPSDRFSAERTGGSVSTLTIQRTQQEDSAVYLCASSLVGDNEQYFGPGTRLTVT.

As concerns this clone: The sample has other DNA sequences that encode this CDR3 too. The genes are TRBV5-1 and TRBJ2-3; 11 nucleotides agree with TRBD2. Per the germline V gene, CDR1 is SGHRS and CDR2 is YFSETQ. The length of the CDR3 is 16 residues. V shed 0 bases, J shed 2 bases, and the junction held 2 bases outside the gene matches. CDR3 residues: CASSLGLAGSTDTQYF. Written as DNA, the CDR3 is TGCGCCAGCAGCTTGGGACTAGCGGGATCCACAGATACGCAGTATTTT.

Notes on this clone: Other nucleotide sequences in the sample specify the same CDR3. The chain is built from TRBV11-3 and TRBJ1-1; D is uncertain. CDR3 length: 13 amino acids. With 0 bases removed from V and 3 bases from J, the gap between germline ends came to 5 bases. Germline V gene sequence: CDR1 SGHNT, CDR2 YENEEA. The CDR3 DNA follows: TGTGCCAGCAGCTTAGATCCGTACACTGAAGCTTTCTTT. Its protein product is CASSLDPYTEAFF.

This clone was picked up one time. The CDR3 loop is CASSQDYRGYEQYF. The CDR3 DNA reads TGTGCCAGCAGCCAGGACTATCGAGGCTACGAGCAGTACTTC. The chain has TRBV4-2 and TRBJ2-7; possibly TRBD2 for D (6 bases). CDR1 and CDR2 (germline): LGHNA, YNFKEQ. The CDR3 spans 14 residues. The germline V and J ends were trimmed by 3 bases and 3 bases, with 12 bases remaining between them.

This clone occurred once. The rearrangement joins TRBV28 to TRBJ1-5; the match to TRBD1 covers 9 bases. The CDR3 spans 16 residues. The V segment lost 6 bases and the J segment 4 bases; nucleotides outside the gene matches: 10. Germline assignment: CDR1 MDHEN and CDR2 SYDVKM. The CDR3 region has the DNA TGTGCCAGCAGCCCCCTCGCGGGACAGGGTAATCAGCCCCAGCATTTT. This gives the protein CASSPLAGQGNQPQHF.

The chain uses TRBV11-3 and TRBJ2-3; TRBD1 might be the D (5 bases). The CDR3 contains 16 residues. V was shortened by 4 bases and J by 1 base, with 15 bases between the two germline ends. The germline V gene has CDR1 SGHNT and CDR2 YENEEA. Here the CDR3 DNA reads TGTGCCAGCAGCTCGTCCTGGGGCGGAGGCACAGATACGCAGTATTTT. Protein sequence: CASSSSWGGGTDTQYF.

This sequence joins TRBV2 and TRBJ2-1; TRBD1 agrees at 7 bases. J was trimmed by 5 bases and V by 6 bases; bases with no gene match: 4. This CDR3 is built from 13 residues. In germline, CDR1 is SNHLY, CDR2 FYNNEI. The CDR3 spells CASRGQNDNEQFF. The CDR3 nucleotides are TGTGCCAGCAGGGGACAGAACGACAATGAGCAGTTCTTC.

This chain uses TRBV19 with TRBJ2-1; 14 nucleotides match TRBD2. V shed 9 bases, J shed 10 bases, and the junction held 11 bases outside the gene matches. The CDR3 contains 15 residues. Germline V lookup: CDR1 LNHDA, CDR2 SQIVND (reference sequence). The CDR3 sequence is CASLPRTSGRREQFF. In nucleotides, the CDR3 is TGTGCCAGCCTCCCCCGGACTAGCGGGAGGAGGGAGCAGTTCTTC.

Comment on this clone: A read error may produce the germline difference seen at one junction end. The chain is built from TRBV6-4 and TRBJ2-1; D assignment may be TRBD1 or TRBD2 (5 bases each). CDR3 length equals 14 residues. Germline-derived CDR1 and CDR2 are MRHNA and SNTAGT. The CDR3 bases are TGTGCCAGCAGCGACTTCGGGGCTAACAATGAGCAGTTCTTC. Translated: CASSDFGANNEQFF.

The V and J genes are TRBV6-6 and TRBJ2-7; TRBD1 agrees at 7 bases. V trimming: 5 bases; J trimming: 3 bases; junction bases outside the gene matches: 10. From germline, CDR1 is MNHNY and CDR2 SVGAGI (reference sequence). CDR3 length equals 15 residues. CDR3 in DNA: TGTGCCAGCAGTCCAAGAGGGACAGTCTACTACGAGCAGTACTTC. This encodes CASSPRGTVYYEQYF.

Concerning this clone: Germline and junction disagree at one end, which may indicate a read error. This chain uses TRBV18 with TRBJ1-1, with 7 bases identical to TRBD1. Germline V lookup: CDR1 KGHSH, CDR2 LQKENI. The CDR3 has 13 amino acids. The CDR3 coding sequence is TGTGCCAGCTCACCGGAGGGACAGCCAAGATTTTTGTTT. Its protein product is CASSPEGQPRFLF. Full variable domain (remainder filled in from reference TRBV18 and TRBJ1-1): NAGVMQNPRHLVRRRGQEARLRCSPMKGHSHVYWYRQLPEEGLKFMVYLQKENIIDESGMPKERFSAEFPKEGPSILRIQQVVRGDSAAYFCASSPEGQPRFLFGQGTRLTVV.

This clone occurred once. V gene TRBV6-6 combines with J gene TRBJ1-6, with 10 positions matching TRBD1. With 8 bases clipped from V and 10 bases from J, the junction kept 11 bases outside the gene matches. The V gene's germline CDR1 is MNHNY and CDR2 SVGAGI (reference sequence). The CDR3 has 15 amino acids. CDR3 nucleotides: TGTGCCAGCGAATCGGACAGGGGGTTTCAATCACCCCTCCACTTT. Translating gives CASESDRGFQSPLHF.

V gene TRBV28 combines with J gene TRBJ1-6, with D possibly matching TRBD1 (5 bases). Trimming left V 2 bases short and J 5 bases short, with 13 bases between. Germline V CDR1 and CDR2: MDHEN, SYDVKM. The CDR3 runs 16 residues. CDR3 coding DNA: TGTGCCAGCAGTTTAAATGGGCAGGGCGATAATTCACCCCTCCACTTT. Encoded protein: CASSLNGQGDNSPLHF.

This clone has a single count. This chain links TRBV6-1 with TRBJ2-7; D perhaps matches TRBD2 (6 bases). The V gene lost 6 bases and the J gene lost 3 bases, with 12 bases spanning the gap. The CDR3 contains 13 residues. Germline V gene data show CDR1 as MNHNS and CDR2 as SASEGT. The CDR3 protein is CASSYPGVYEQYF. DNA of the CDR3: TGTGCCAGCAGCTACCCGGGAGTCTACGAGCAGTACTTC.

The CDR3 nucleotides read TGTGCCAGCAGGACAGGGGCGTTCTACGAGCAGTACTTC. Translation: CASRTGAFYEQYF. This sequence joins TRBV28 and TRBJ2-7, with 8 positions matching TRBD1. Germline CDR1 is MDHEN and CDR2 is SYDVKM. The trim removed 6 bases at V and 3 bases at J, leaving 4 bases unmatched. CDR3 size: 13 residues.

The rearrangement links TRBV6-6 to TRBJ2-7; TRBD1 is a possible D gene (6 bases). CDR3 length equals 13 residues. Trimming left V 6 bases short and J 2 bases short, with 11 bases between. Germline values: CDR1 MNHNY, CDR2 SVGAGI (reference sequence). The DNA for the CDR3 is TGTGCCAGCAGCTTCGGACAGCCCTACGAGCAGTACTTC. Translating it yields CASSFGQPYEQYF.

The rearrangement links TRBV10-3 to TRBJ2-1; 8 bases match TRBD2. The J segment lost 8 bases and the V segment lost 10 bases, leaving 16 bases of the junction unmatched. Germline V CDR1 and CDR2: ENHRY, SYGVKD. This CDR3 region has 15 residues. This CDR3 reads CATTRALAEKYEQFF. CDR3 sequence (DNA): TGTGCCACCACGAGGGCACTAGCGGAGAAGTATGAGCAGTTCTTC.

V and J are TRBV5-1 and TRBJ2-7, with TRBD2 identical over 13 bases. Germline V lookup: CDR1 SGHRS, CDR2 YFSETQ. With 4 bases clipped from V and 4 bases from J, the junction kept 8 bases outside the gene matches. The CDR3 has 16 residues. The DNA of the CDR3 is TGCGCCAGCAGCCGTGGACTAGCGGGGGCCGGTTACGAGCAGTACTTC. It codes for CASSRGLAGAGYEQYF.

Remarks on this clone: Other DNA sequences in the same sample also yield this CDR3. The chain recombines TRBV5-1 with TRBJ2-7; 8 nucleotides align to TRBD2. Germline lookup yields CDR1 SGHRS and CDR2 YFSETQ. The V segment lost 3 bases and the J segment 0 bases; nucleotides outside the gene matches: 5. This CDR3 contains 15 residues. CDR3: CASSSLAGSSYEQYF. CDR3 DNA: TGCGCCAGCAGCTCCCTAGCGGGCAGCTCCTACGAGCAGTACTTC.

This rearrangement joins TRBV10-3 to TRBJ1-3, with D unclear. Germline assignment: CDR1 ENHRY and CDR2 SYGVKD. V was trimmed by 4 bases and J by 0 bases, leaving 4 bases between them. This CDR3 comprises 13 residues. The CDR3 here is CAISAVSGNTIYF. DNA of the CDR3: TGTGCCATCAGTGCAGTCTCTGGAAACACCATATATTTT.

The chain is built from TRBV25-1 and TRBJ2-1; 10 bases align to TRBD2. J was trimmed by 6 bases and V by 6 bases; bases with no gene match: 14. This CDR3 has 17 residues. Germline values: CDR1 MGHDK, CDR2 SYGVNS. CDR3 region: CASSAEPGTSVVNEQFF. The CDR3 DNA is TGTGCCAGCAGCGCTGAGCCTGGGACTAGCGTTGTCAATGAGCAGTTCTTC.

This chain connects TRBV7-2 to TRBJ2-7; 8 bases fit TRBD1. CDR3 length: 15 residues. V shed 1 base, J shed 3 bases, and the junction held 5 bases outside the gene matches. Germline V lookup: CDR1 SGHTA, CDR2 FQGNSA. The CDR3 sequence is CASSLEDRAFYEQYF. In DNA form, the CDR3 reads TGTGCCAGCAGCTTAGAGGACAGGGCGTTCTACGAGCAGTACTTC.

The chain links TRBV25-1 to TRBJ2-5; D remains ambiguous. Germline V gives CDR1 MGHDK, CDR2 SYGVNS. V lost 5 bases, J lost 4 bases, and 8 bases lay in between. The CDR3 has 12 amino acids. CDR3 nucleotide sequence: TGTGCCAGCAGTTGGTGGGGAGAGACCCAGTACTTC. This sequence encodes CASSWWGETQYF.

V is TRBV5-4 and J is TRBJ2-5, with D hard to call. Germline V lookup: CDR1 SGHNT, CDR2 YYREEE (reference sequence). This CDR3 has 15 amino acids. The V end was cut by 0 bases, the J end by 2 bases, with 11 bases between. The CDR3 sequence: CASSLVVGPQETQYF. CDR3 DNA: TGTGCCAGCAGCTTGGTCGTCGGACCACAAGAGACCCAGTACTTC.

V is TRBV27 and J is TRBJ1-2, with TRBD1 as a possible D gene (6 bases). The CDR3 has 15 residues. V was pared by 4 bases and J by 5 bases, with 17 bases between. Germline V gives CDR1 MNHEY, CDR2 SMNVEV (reference sequence). The CDR3 nucleotides are TGTGCCAGCAGTTCATCGGACAGCAGACCTTATGGCTACACCTTC. It codes for CASSSSDSRPYGYTF.

This chain's CDR3 is CASSWMGPGDYGYTF. The CDR3 DNA follows: TGCGCCAGCAGCTGGATGGGGCCAGGGGACTATGGCTACACCTTC. The genes are TRBV5-1 and TRBJ1-2, with a weak D call TRBD1 (6 bases). Germline CDR1 and CDR2: SGHRS and YFSETQ. The CDR3 spans 15 residues. V lost 3 bases and J lost 3, with 15 bases in between.

This chain uses TRBV19 with TRBJ1-3, with D perhaps TRBD1 (5 bases). The germline gives CDR1 LNHDA, CDR2 SQIVND (reference sequence). The CDR3 contains 14 residues. Trimming left V 6 bases short and J 0 bases short, with 9 bases between. CDR3 residues: CASSMGDSGNTIYF. In nucleotides, the CDR3 is TGTGCCAGTAGCATGGGGGACTCTGGAAACACCATATATTTT.

V and J are TRBV19 and TRBJ2-7; 9 positions agree with TRBD1. Germline V gene sequence: CDR1 LNHDA, CDR2 SQIVND (reference sequence). This CDR3 has 14 amino acids. Trimming cost V 5 bases and J 3 bases; bases outside gene matches: 5. Here the CDR3 DNA reads TGTGCCAGTAGTTCACCGGACAGGGGCTACGAGCAGTACTTC. It encodes CASSSPDRGYEQYF.